The present entry profiles one T cell receptor beta chain with its context. Its antigen is unidentified. The record originates from a study of OX40 agonist ivuxolimab in advanced cancers. Overall study context: Three patients had partial responses: one hepatocellular carcinoma, two cutaneous melanoma.

The CDR3 spans 11 residues. Germline V gene data show CDR1 as MNHNS and CDR2 as SASEGT. Trimming cost V 2 bases and J 8 bases, with 4 bases left between them. Profiling relied on immunoSEQ multiplex PCR, and the TCRdb table lists in-frame clones only, not all of them. The table has 80,000 to 100,000 clones, around 85% seen once. General study findings and limits: At 0.1 to 3.0 mg/kg, CD4+ and CD8+ blood T cells expanded clonally by week 6.

The chain recombines TRBV6-1 with TRBJ1-3; D is undetermined. This receptor was identified in an adult with an advanced solid tumor such as melanoma, head and neck, liver or kidney cancer. Specimen: CD4+ or CD8+ T cells sorted from blood, collected in a trial of the OX40 agonist ivuxolimab. DNA for the CDR3: TGTGCCAGCAGTGAAAGGTACACCATATATTTT. It translates to CASSERYTIYF.